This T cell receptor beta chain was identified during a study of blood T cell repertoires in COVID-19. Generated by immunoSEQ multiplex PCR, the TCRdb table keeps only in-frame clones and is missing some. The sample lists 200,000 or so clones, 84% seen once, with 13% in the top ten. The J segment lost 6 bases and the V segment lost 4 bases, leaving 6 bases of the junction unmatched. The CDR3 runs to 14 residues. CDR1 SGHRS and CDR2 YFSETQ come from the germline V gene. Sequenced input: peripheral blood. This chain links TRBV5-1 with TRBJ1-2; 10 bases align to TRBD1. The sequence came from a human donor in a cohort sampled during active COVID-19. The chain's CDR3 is CASSQDRGTHGYTF. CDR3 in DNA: TGCGCCAGCAGCCAGGACAGGGGGACGCATGGCTACACCTTC.